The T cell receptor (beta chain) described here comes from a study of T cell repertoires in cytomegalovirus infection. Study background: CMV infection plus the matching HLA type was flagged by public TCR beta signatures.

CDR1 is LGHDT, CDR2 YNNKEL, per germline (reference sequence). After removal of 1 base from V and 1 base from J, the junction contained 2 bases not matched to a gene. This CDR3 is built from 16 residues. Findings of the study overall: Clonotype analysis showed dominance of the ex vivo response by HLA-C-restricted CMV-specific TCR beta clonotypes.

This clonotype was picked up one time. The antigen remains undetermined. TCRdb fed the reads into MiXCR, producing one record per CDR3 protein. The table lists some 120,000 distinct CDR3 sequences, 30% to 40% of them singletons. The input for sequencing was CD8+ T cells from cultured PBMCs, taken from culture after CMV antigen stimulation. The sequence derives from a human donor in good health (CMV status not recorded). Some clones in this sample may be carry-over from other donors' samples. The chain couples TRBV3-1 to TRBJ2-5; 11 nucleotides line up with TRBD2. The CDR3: CASSQVLAGAQETQYF. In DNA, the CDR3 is TGTGCCAGCAGCCAAGTACTAGCGGGGGCCCAAGAGACCCAGTACTTC.